This T cell receptor (beta chain) is drawn from a study of T cell repertoires in cytomegalovirus infection. Study observations and caveats: Carriers of CMV and the relevant HLA type were discriminated by public TCR beta frequency.

Each CDR3 protein gets one entry after TCRdb re-called the reads with MiXCR. The sample yields under 850,000 distinct CDR3 sequences, roughly 33% seen once. A word on this clonotype: No antigen is known for it.

V gave up 2 bases and J gave up 1 base, with 12 bases separating them. CDR3 length: 15 residues. The receptor was derived from a human donor in good health (CMV status not recorded). Some clones in this sample may be carry-over from other donors' samples. Sequencing used cultured PBMCs, obtained from culture after CMV antigen stimulation. The rearrangement joins TRBV12-3 or TRBV12-4 to TRBJ2-7; D remains ambiguous. CDR3 protein: CASSLFGYGSYEQYF. The CDR3 DNA follows: TGTGCCAGCAGTTTATTCGGCTACGGATCCTACGAGCAGTACTTC.